The present TCR beta chain was sequenced within a study of Graves' ophthalmopathy and Graves' hyperthyroidism (dated by TCRdb to 2016 to 2019). Regarding the study in general: Peripheral blood was collected at initial diagnosis, before any treatment. TCR beta repertoire signatures were used to distinguish Graves' ophthalmopathy from Graves' hyperthyroidism and to predict progression to ophthalmopathy. In total, 120 to 150 blood samples were TCR-sequenced: 40 to 45 ophthalmopathy, under 85 hyperthyroidism and approximately 17 hyperthyroidism-to-ophthalmopathy patients. To explore V-J signatures that separate ophthalmopathy from hyperthyroidism, a discovery set of about a hundred patients was enrolled, consisting of about 45 with ophthalmopathy and around 60 with stable hyperthyroidism. An independent validation cohort was composed of around 19 hyperthyroidism patients and 17 patients who later progressed from hyperthyroidism to ophthalmopathy. T-cell repertoires of thyroid tissue and blood were compared in more than 5 hyperthyroidism patients. Once sampling was done, hyperthyroidism patients were given methimazole at a starting dose of 30 mg daily, while ophthalmopathy patients were given high-dose intravenous methylprednisolone. For training and testing, the 110 or so patients in the discovery cohort were randomly divided in a 7:3 ratio.

Ophthalmopathy patients had moderately to severely active disease, Clinical Activity Score of at least 3, NOSPECS grade of at least 4, and disease duration under 3 months. Patients with other autoimmune diseases, uncontrolled infections, pregnancy or lactation were excluded from the study. Clinical symptoms, serum thyroxine, TRAb, thyroid ultrasound and orbital computed tomography were used for diagnosis. Ficoll-Paque density gradient centrifugation was used to isolate PBMCs from 8.5 to 10 ml of fresh peripheral blood. Total RNA was extracted with Trizol reagent and quality-checked on an Agilent 2100 Bioanalyzer. Sequences WNHNN (CDR1) and SYGVQD (CDR2) are obtained from the germline V gene (reference sequence). The CDR3 numbers 14 residues from cysteine through phenylalanine. Only CDR3 DNA remains: 42 bases, in frame from the first base. V loses 0 bases of germline sequence and J loses 2 bases, and the interval between the two ends is 5 bases.

This clonotype was counted at least ten times. Its antigen is unknown. There are no base qualities to consult, and no much larger clone falls within one base. For repertoire sequencing, TCR beta CDR3 regions were amplified from RNA transcripts. HTBI primers and the Qiagen OneStep RT-PCR kit were used in a first-round RT-PCR, which was followed by a second-round multiplex PCR, size selection and purification. The libraries underwent paired-end sequencing with 100 bp reads on an Illumina HiSeq2000. The original pipeline was this. SOAPnuke was used to process the reads, removing any read that contained adapters or uncalled bases, had a mean Phred below 15, or lacked an exact match to the constant primer or identifier. COPE v1.2.5 was used to merge the high-quality paired reads. Clonotypes were defined as unique nucleotide sequences and were aligned to IMGT TRB V, D and J references using MiTCR v1.1. The analysis was limited to V-J combinations with a frequency above 0.0001, which together covered 99.2% of repertoires. For each V-J combination, a TCR clonal expansion and chaos score was defined as the ratio of F50 clonal expansion to chaos observed in the TCRdist matrix. Welch's t-statistics and random forest were used to reduce features to approximately 13 V-J combinations, which were fed into a naive Bayes classifier. The Morisita-Horn index was used to measure how similar the thyroid and blood repertoires were. TCRdb reprocessing: public reads trimmed at Q25 with fastp, clones called with MiXCR, in-frame beta chains kept. Merged by CDR3 protein, the rows form single entries marked with the most common genes and DNA. TCRdb's processing, not the authors', yielded these V and J calls. The sample table shows about 210,000 distinct CDR3 sequences, and 25% to 30% are seen once. The ten largest clones take up 9.1% of the sample.

Points the paper makes about the study in general: No statistical method was used to set the sample size in advance, and the investigators knew which group each participant was assigned to. In cross-validation, the 13-signature model distinguished ophthalmopathy from stable hyperthyroidism with nearly 90% sensitivity and approximately 81% specificity, and in the test set the corresponding values were roughly 80% and 76%. In validation, the model predicted ophthalmopathy progression with about 70% sensitivity and less than 80% specificity; roughly 11 predicted patients were CT-confirmed with GO in a median of approximately six months. Most expanded thyroid clonotypes with a frequency above 0.001 also appeared in blood, which suggests that blood repertoires may reflect the immune response in the thyroid.

The TCR sequence derives from a man aged 45-65 years with Graves' ophthalmopathy. Donor details come from another sample of the same person, matched by shared clones. The sequenced material came from peripheral blood. Here the chain combines TRBV10-1 and TRBJ2-4; there is no confident call for the D gene. CDR3 loop: CASSESRTKNIQYF. In nucleotides, the sequence is TGCGCCAGCAGTGAGTCGAGGACCAAAAACATTCAGTACTTC.